The 22 T cell receptor beta chains given below trace back to one sample, sequenced in a study of OX40 agonist ivuxolimab in advanced cancers. Data came from immunoSEQ multiplex PCR; TCRdb stores just in-frame clones and leaves some out. Altogether under 85,000 clones are present, around 84% being singletons, with the ten largest covering approximately 2.6%. This specimen consisted of CD4+ or CD8+ T cells sorted from blood, obtained in a trial of the OX40 agonist ivuxolimab. Receptors were obtained from an adult with an advanced solid tumor such as melanoma, head and neck, liver or kidney cancer.

This chain connects TRBV5-5 to TRBJ2-5; the D call may be TRBD1 or TRBD2 (6 bases each). Germline loops: CDR1 SGHKS, CDR2 YYEKEE (reference sequence). This CDR3 has 16 amino acids. V lost 0 bases and J 0 bases, leaving 12 bases between the germline ends. CDR3 sequence reads: CASSLEGGSNQETQYF. The CDR3 nucleotides read TGTGCCAGCAGCTTGGAGGGGGGCAGCAACCAAGAGACCCAGTACTTC. The full variable domain, its missing parts supplied by reference TRBV5-5 and TRBJ2-5, is DAGVTQSPTHLIKTRGQQVTLRCSPISGHKSVSWYQQVLGQGPQFIFQYYEKEERGRGNFPDRFSARQFPNYSSELNVNALLLGDSALYLCASSLEGGSNQETQYFGPGTRLLVL.

The genes are TRBV27 and TRBJ2-7, with a possible D match to TRBD1 (5 bases). Trimming removed 2 bases at V and 3 bases at J, with 14 bases between. The CDR3 sequence is 15 residues long. Germline CDR1 is MNHEY and CDR2 is SMNVEV (reference sequence). The CDR3 DNA sequence: TGTGCCAGCAGTTTACGCAGACAGTTCTACTACGAGCAGTACTTC. Protein sequence: CASSLRRQFYYEQYF.

The chain couples TRBV6-5 to TRBJ1-6, with 9 bases fitting TRBD1. Germline V lookup: CDR1 MNHEY, CDR2 SVGAGI. After removal of 4 bases from V and 8 bases from J, the junction contained 6 bases not matched to a gene. The CDR3 length is 15 residues. As DNA, the CDR3 is TGTGCCAGCAGTTTTGGGACAGGGTCGGATTCACCCCTCCACTTT. This translates into CASSFGTGSDSPLHF.

The chain carries TRBV10-3 and TRBJ2-3, with 7 bases matching TRBD2. The V gene's germline CDR1 is ENHRY and CDR2 SYGVKD. The CDR3 covers 12 residues. The J segment lost 15 bases and the V segment lost 4 bases, leaving 10 bases of the junction unmatched. The CDR3 spells CAISGEGIEIYF. CDR3 nucleotide sequence: TGTGCCATCAGTGGGGAGGGGATAGAGATATATTTT.

This clone came up a few times. The CDR3, as DNA: TGTGCCAGCAGCGTAGGAGCGGGGGCATCGGGCAATCAGCCCCAGCATTTT. It specifies CASSVGAGASGNQPQHF. The rearrangement joins TRBV9 to TRBJ1-5; TRBD1 is a possible D gene (6 bases). V lost 0 bases, J lost 2 bases, and 15 bases lay in between. The germline V gene encodes CDR1 SGDLS and CDR2 YYNGEE. The CDR3 extends over 17 amino acids.

The chain links TRBV7-3 to TRBJ2-3; D remains unclear. CDR1 is SGHTA and CDR2 is FQGTGA in the germline V gene. The CDR3 consists of 13 residues. With 1 base removed from V and 4 bases from J, the gap between germline ends came to 6 bases. The CDR3 is CASSLRGPDTQYF. The CDR3 DNA reads TGTGCCAGCAGCTTAAGGGGTCCAGATACGCAGTATTTT.

This sequence joins TRBV4-1 and TRBJ2-1; D remains unclear. The V end was cut by 0 bases, the J end by 12 bases, with 6 bases between. The germline V gene has CDR1 MGHRA and CDR2 YSYEKL. This CDR3 contains 11 residues. The CDR3 DNA follows: TGCGCCAGCAGCCAAGAGGGTAGGCAGTTCTTC. It codes for CASSQEGRQFF.

This chain joins TRBV2 and TRBJ2-2, with 9 nucleotides matching TRBD2. Per the germline V gene, CDR1 is SNHLY and CDR2 is FYNNEI. V lost 4 bases and J lost 5; bases outside the gene matches: 2. This CDR3 spans 14 amino acids. This CDR3 is CASSVREGTGELFF. CDR3 coding DNA: TGTGCCAGCAGTGTGCGGGAGGGGACCGGGGAGCTGTTTTTT.

This clone was detected once. This chain uses TRBV7-2 with TRBJ1-2, with 7 bases lining up with TRBD1. Germline assignment: CDR1 SGHTA and CDR2 FQGNSA. CDR3 length: 13 amino acids. J gave up 5 bases and V 0 bases, and 0 bases lay outside the gene matches. The CDR3 DNA reads as TGTGCCAGCAGCTTAGCACAGGGGTATGGCTACACCTTC. This sequence encodes CASSLAQGYGYTF.

The chain recombines TRBV7-8 with TRBJ2-2; 9 bases line up with TRBD2. V dropped 2 bases and J dropped 3; count of bases not matched to a gene: 1. The germline gives CDR1 SGHVS, CDR2 FQNEAQ. This CDR3 is 15 amino acids long. The CDR3 loop reads CASSLSGGYTGELFF. The CDR3 DNA reads TGTGCCAGCAGCTTAAGCGGGGGGTACACCGGGGAGCTGTTTTTT.

J is TRBJ1-6 and V is TRBV19; the match to TRBD1 covers 10 bases. There are 16 residues in the CDR3. The V segment lost 6 bases and the J segment 5 bases; nucleotides outside the gene matches: 7. Germline loops: CDR1 LNHDA, CDR2 SQIVND (reference sequence). In nucleotides, the CDR3 is TGTGCCAGTAGCAGACAGGGGGCGACGGATAATTCACCCCTCCACTTT. The encoded protein is CASSRQGATDNSPLHF.

The V call is TRBV11-2, the J call TRBJ2-3; TRBD2 aligns across 12 bases. The V gene end was trimmed by 0 bases and the J gene end by 7 bases; junction bases not matched to a gene: 11. The CDR3 is 18 residues long. Per the germline V gene, CDR1 is SGHAT and CDR2 is FQNNGV. DNA for the CDR3: TGTGCCAGCAGCTTAGAGTCCCTAGCGGGGGGGCCTACGTATACGCAGTATTTT. Translation gives CASSLESLAGGPTYTQYF.

The chain links TRBV7-6 to TRBJ1-2, with 9 bases lining up with TRBD1. The V segment lost 1 base and the J segment 4 bases; nucleotides outside the gene matches: 7. Germline V gene data show CDR1 as SGHVS and CDR2 as FNYEAQ. This CDR3 is built from 16 residues. DNA for the CDR3: TGTGCCAGCAGCTTAGGACAGGGGGAAAACAGCTATGGCTACACCTTC. Protein product: CASSLGQGENSYGYTF.

This clone is a singleton in its sample. The V and J genes are TRBV5-1 and TRBJ1-2; TRBD1 matches at 7 bases. The CDR3 is made up of 16 amino acids. Losses at the gene ends were 3 bases for V and 2 bases for J; bases not matched to a gene: 10. Germline CDR1 is SGHRS and CDR2 is YFSETQ. This CDR3 is CASSSTKSTGNYGYTF. CDR3 coding DNA: TGCGCCAGCAGCTCGACGAAATCGACAGGGAACTATGGCTACACCTTC.

V and J are TRBV7-2 and TRBJ2-3; D gene ambiguous. The CDR3 has 15 residues. CDR1 is SGHTA, CDR2 FQGNSA, per germline. The germline V and J ends were trimmed by 0 bases and 3 bases, with 10 bases remaining between them. The CDR3 is CASSLASPGTDTQYF. The CDR3 region has the DNA TGTGCCAGCAGCTTAGCATCCCCAGGTACAGATACGCAGTATTTT.

This chain connects TRBV7-2 to TRBJ2-7, with a weak D call TRBD1 (5 bases). CDR3 size: 15 residues. The V gene lost 1 base and the J gene lost 2 bases, with 12 bases spanning the gap. Germline CDR1 is SGHTA and CDR2 is FQGNSA. CDR3: CASSLVSDNTYEQYF. As DNA, the CDR3 is TGTGCCAGCAGCTTAGTCTCGGACAACACCTACGAGCAGTACTTC. Drawing the rest from reference TRBV7-2 and TRBJ2-7, the complete variable domain is GAGVSQSPSNKVTEKGKDVELRCDPISGHTALYWYRQSLGQGLEFLIYFQGNSAPDKSGLPSDRFSAERTGGSVSTLTIQRTQQEDSAVYLCASSLVSDNTYEQYFGPGTRLTVT.

The chain carries TRBV6-5 and TRBJ2-1; possibly TRBD1 for D (5 bases). There are 14 residues in the CDR3. V was pared by 5 bases and J by 0 bases, with 8 bases between. Germline CDR1 reads MNHEY; CDR2 reads SVGAGI. The CDR3 sequence is CASSRQYSYNEQFF. CDR3 nucleotides: TGTGCCAGCAGTCGACAGTACTCCTACAATGAGCAGTTCTTC.

This clone turned up a few times. The genes are TRBV15 and TRBJ2-2; TRBD2 matches at 10 bases. This CDR3 is 17 amino acids long. J gave up 4 bases and V 0 bases, and 5 bases lay outside the gene matches. The germline V gene has CDR1 LNHNV and CDR2 YYDKDF (reference sequence). The CDR3 here is CATSRDRTSGTTGELFF. CDR3 DNA sequence: TGTGCCACCAGCAGAGATCGAACTAGCGGGACCACCGGGGAGCTGTTTTTT.

The chain recombines TRBV7-2 with TRBJ1-6; 7 bases fit TRBD1. The CDR3 is 16 residues long. The V and J ends lost 5 bases and 7 bases, in that order; junction bases with no gene match: 11. Germline values: CDR1 SGHTA, CDR2 FQGNSA. In DNA, the CDR3 is TGTGCCAGCAGCCCTCCCCCCGGGACAGTGAATTCACCCCTCCACTTT. Translating it yields CASSPPPGTVNSPLHF.

The genes are TRBV5-1 and TRBJ1-1; TRBD1 agrees at 7 bases. The germline CDR1 and CDR2 sequences are SGHRS and YFSETQ. V lost 0 bases and J lost 0; bases outside the gene matches: 2. The CDR3 has 15 residues. CDR3 coding DNA: TGCGCCAGCAGCTTGGAGGGACAGCTGAACACTGAAGCTTTCTTT. Its protein is CASSLEGQLNTEAFF.

The chain is built from TRBV7-6 and TRBJ2-3, with a tentative D call TRBD1 (5 bases). Trimming left V 1 base short and J 8 bases short, with 10 bases between. This CDR3 has 13 amino acids. Germline assignment: CDR1 SGHVS and CDR2 FNYEAQ. CDR3 coding DNA: TGTGCCAGCAGCTTAGATGGTAGGGGTACGCAGTATTTT. Amino acids: CASSLDGRGTQYF. Based on the CDR3 plus reference TRBV7-6 and TRBJ2-3, the full variable domain is GAGVSQSPRYKVTKRGQDVALRCDPISGHVSLYWYRQALGQGPEFLTYFNYEAQQDKSGLPNDRFSAERPEGSISTLTIQRTEQRDSAMYRCASSLDGRGTQYFGPGTRLTVL.

The chain couples TRBV21-1 to TRBJ1-1; the table gives TRBD1 as D, unverified against the DNA. TRBV21-1 is a listed pseudogene. This CDR3 spans 15 amino acids. For the CDR3, the DNA is TGTGCCAGCAGCAAATCCTGCGAGGGGGACACTGAAGCTTTCTTT. Translation gives CASSKSCEGDTEAFF.